A selection of T cell receptor beta chains follows, all from one sample in a study of cytomegalovirus exposure and HLA in healthy donors. Here immunoSEQ multiplex PCR was the method, and the copy in TCRdb shows in-frame clones only, minus some. The data show 120,000 or so clones, around 78% seen once. The specimen was PBMCs. These receptors came from a woman in her 40s in good health and CMV-seronegative. Both conserved end residues are part of each CDR3. The D gene is left open where the match is weak. Expanded clones get a size class; other rows say once, few or many, or leave the size out.

v_call: TRBV6-5
j_call: TRBJ2-4
clone_size: NA
d_call: NA
cdr3_nt: TGTGCCAGCAGTTACCTCATGAGCCGCCCTTACTTC
cdr3_aa: CASSYLMSRPYF

v_call: TRBV7-9
j_call: TRBJ2-1
clone_size: few
d_call: TRBD2
cdr3_nt: TGTGCCAGCAGCTTAGGACTAGCAAATGAGCAGTTCTTC
cdr3_aa: CASSLGLANEQFF

v_call: TRBV28
j_call: TRBJ2-7
clone_size: NA
d_call: NA
cdr3_nt: TGTGCCAGCAGACCAACAGGTTACGAGCAGTACTTC
cdr3_aa: CASRPTGYEQYF

v_call: TRBV7-2
j_call: TRBJ1-2
clone_size: NA
d_call: NA
cdr3_nt: TGTGCCAGCAGCTTAGCCGGCGCGGGGGATATATGGGGCTACACCTTC
cdr3_aa: CASSLAGAGDIWGYTF

v_call: TRBV9
j_call: TRBJ2-1
clone_size: NA
d_call: NA
cdr3_nt: TGTGCCAGCAGCGTAGGGGGGCGCAATGAGCAGTTCTTC
cdr3_aa: CASSVGGRNEQFF

v_call: TRBV23-1
j_call: TRBJ1-1
clone_size: NA
d_call: TRBD1
cdr3_nt: TGCGCCAGCAGTCAACCCCGGGACAGCACCCAAGGGTACACTGAAGCTTTCTTT
cdr3_aa: CASSQPRDSTQGYTEAFF

v_call: TRBV5-4
j_call: TRBJ2-1
clone_size: few
d_call: TRBD1
cdr3_nt: TGTGCCAGCAGCTTGGTCGCGACAGGGGCGAACAATGAGCAGTTCTTC
cdr3_aa: CASSLVATGANNEQFF

v_call: TRBV7-9
j_call: TRBJ1-4
clone_size: NA
d_call: NA
cdr3_nt: TGTTCCAGCAGCCGCCCTTCGGGGGGCCATGAAAAACTGTTTTTT
cdr3_aa: CSSSRPSGGHEKLFF

v_call: TRBV7-9
j_call: TRBJ2-2
clone_size: NA
d_call: TRBD1
cdr3_nt: TGTGCCAGCAGCCCTCCGGGACAGGGGGCCGGGGAGCTGTTTTTT
cdr3_aa: CASSPPGQGAGELFF

v_call: TRBV21-1
j_call: TRBJ2-2
clone_size: NA
d_call: NA
cdr3_nt: TGTGCCAGCAGCAAAGTGGGACACCGTGGGGAGCTGTTTTTT
cdr3_aa: CASSKVGHRGELFF

v_call: TRBV2
j_call: TRBJ2-1
clone_size: NA
d_call: NA
cdr3_nt: TGTGCCACCACCGATGCGGGAATCCTATACAATGAGCAGTTCTTC
cdr3_aa: CATTDAGILYNEQFF

v_call: TRBV2
j_call: TRBJ2-7
clone_size: once
d_call: NA
cdr3_nt: TGTGCCAGCAGTACACAGGGAAACGAGCAGTACTTC
cdr3_aa: CASSTQGNEQYF

v_call: TRBV7-9
j_call: TRBJ1-2
clone_size: NA
d_call: NA
cdr3_nt: TGTGCCAGCAGCTTCACGGGGAACTATGGCTACACCTTC
cdr3_aa: CASSFTGNYGYTF

v_call: TRBV4-2
j_call: TRBJ2-2
clone_size: NA
d_call: TRBD2
cdr3_nt: TGTGCCAGCAGCCAAGACCATCTAGCGGGAGCTATGGGGGAGCTGTTTTTT
cdr3_aa: CASSQDHLAGAMGELFF

v_call: TRBV11-2
j_call: TRBJ2-3
clone_size: NA
d_call: NA
cdr3_nt: TGTGCCAGCAGCCCTGAGGGACTCATCTTCCTCACAGATACGCAGTATTTT
cdr3_aa: CASSPEGLIFLTDTQYF

v_call: TRBV4-2
j_call: TRBJ2-3
clone_size: NA
d_call: TRBD1
cdr3_nt: TGTGCCAGCACACCGGGACAGAGCACAGATACGCAGTATTTT
cdr3_aa: CASTPGQSTDTQYF

v_call: TRBV2
j_call: TRBJ2-7
clone_size: NA
d_call: TRBD1
cdr3_nt: TGTGCCAGCAGTGAACAGGGGGTGGGAGAGCAGTACTTC
cdr3_aa: CASSEQGVGEQYF

v_call: TRBV28
j_call: TRBJ1-4
clone_size: NA
d_call: NA
cdr3_nt: TGTGCCAGCAGTTTATCCCCGGGCAGGGGTGGTGAAAAACTGTTTTTT
cdr3_aa: CASSLSPGRGGEKLFF

v_call: TRBV6-6
j_call: TRBJ2-3
clone_size: NA
d_call: TRBD1
cdr3_nt: TGTGCTACCCGACTCCCAGGGGGAGAAGATACGCAGTATTTT
cdr3_aa: CATRLPGGEDTQYF

v_call: TRBV21-1
j_call: TRBJ2-2
clone_size: NA
d_call: NA
cdr3_nt: TGTGCCAGCAGCAAAAGGGGCAGGCGGAACCTACCGAACACCGGGGAGCTGTTTTTT
cdr3_aa: CASSKRGRRNLPNTGELFF

v_call: TRBV7-8
j_call: TRBJ1-2
clone_size: few
d_call: TRBD1
cdr3_nt: TGTGCCAGCGCGAGACAGGGAATTTCGTCTGGCTACACCTTC
cdr3_aa: CASARQGISSGYTF

v_call: TRBV4-1
j_call: TRBJ1-1
clone_size: NA
d_call: NA
cdr3_nt: TGCGCCAGCAGCCAAGGGCGGCCGGACACTGAAGCTTTCTTT
cdr3_aa: CASSQGRPDTEAFF

v_call: TRBV9
j_call: TRBJ2-4
clone_size: NA
d_call: TRBD2
cdr3_nt: TGTGCCAGCAGTGCTAGCGGTCGTTCCAAAAACATTCAGTACTTC
cdr3_aa: CASSASGRSKNIQYF

v_call: TRBV27
j_call: TRBJ2-7
clone_size: NA
d_call: TRBD2
cdr3_nt: TGTGCCAGCAGTTCACTAGCGGGAGGACTAGCCGAGCAGTACTTC
cdr3_aa: CASSSLAGGLAEQYF

v_call: TRBV28
j_call: TRBJ1-2
clone_size: NA
d_call: NA
cdr3_nt: TGTGCCAGCAGTTTATCGACACGTGGACAGAACTATGGCTACACCTTC
cdr3_aa: CASSLSTRGQNYGYTF

v_call: TRBV13
j_call: TRBJ2-1
clone_size: NA
d_call: TRBD2
cdr3_nt: TGTGCCAGCAGCTCCCGGGACTACTCCTACAATGAGCAGTTCTTC
cdr3_aa: CASSSRDYSYNEQFF

v_call: TRBV28
j_call: TRBJ1-4
clone_size: NA
d_call: NA
cdr3_nt: TGTGCCAGCAGGACAAAGGTTCCGGGGAATGAAAAACTGTTTTTT
cdr3_aa: CASRTKVPGNEKLFF

v_call: TRBV5-1
j_call: TRBJ1-1
clone_size: NA
d_call: NA
cdr3_nt: TGCGCCAGCAGCCTGGACAGTCTGAACACTGAAGCTTTCTTT
cdr3_aa: CASSLDSLNTEAFF

v_call: TRBV7-9
j_call: TRBJ2-1
clone_size: NA
d_call: TRBD1
cdr3_nt: TGTGCCAGCAGCCACAGGGGGCATAATGAGCAGTTCTTC
cdr3_aa: CASSHRGHNEQFF

v_call: TRBV5-4
j_call: TRBJ1-3
clone_size: NA
d_call: NA
cdr3_nt: TGTGCCAGCAGGGTTCATGGGACACCAAACACCATATATTTT
cdr3_aa: CASRVHGTPNTIYF

v_call: TRBV2
j_call: TRBJ2-1
clone_size: few
d_call: NA
cdr3_nt: TGTGCCAGCAGTCTGTGGGGAGGTTACAATGAGCAGTTCTTC
cdr3_aa: CASSLWGGYNEQFF

v_call: TRBV19
j_call: TRBJ2-7
clone_size: NA
d_call: TRBD1
cdr3_nt: TGTGCCAGTAGTAAGGACAGGGAATACGAGCAGTACTTC
cdr3_aa: CASSKDREYEQYF

v_call: TRBV27
j_call: TRBJ2-1
clone_size: few
d_call: TRBD2
cdr3_nt: TGTGCCAGCAGTTTGTCGGGACTAGCGGTCCTGAGGGCCAATGAGCAGTTCTTC
cdr3_aa: CASSLSGLAVLRANEQFF

v_call: TRBV6-1
j_call: TRBJ2-1
clone_size: NA
d_call: NA
cdr3_nt: TGTGCCACCGGGGGTTACAATGAGCAGTTCTTC
cdr3_aa: CATGGYNEQFF

v_call: TRBV19
j_call: TRBJ2-7
clone_size: NA
d_call: NA
cdr3_nt: TGTGCCAGTAGCCTACAACCGGACTCCTACGAGCAGTACTTC
cdr3_aa: CASSLQPDSYEQYF

v_call: TRBV2
j_call: TRBJ2-5
clone_size: NA
d_call: TRBD2
cdr3_nt: TGTGCCAGCAGCGGGACTAGCGGTGGCACAGAGACCCAGTACTTC
cdr3_aa: CASSGTSGGTETQYF

v_call: TRBV5-4
j_call: TRBJ2-5
clone_size: few
d_call: TRBD1
cdr3_nt: TGTGCCAGCAGCCGTCAGGGGGCTGTTGAGACCCAGTACTTC
cdr3_aa: CASSRQGAVETQYF

v_call: TRBV5-1
j_call: TRBJ2-5
clone_size: NA
d_call: TRBD2
cdr3_nt: TGCGCCAGCAGCCCGGGTGGACTAGCGAACCAAGAGACCCAGTACTTC
cdr3_aa: CASSPGGLANQETQYF

v_call: TRBV10-3
j_call: TRBJ1-2
clone_size: NA
d_call: NA
cdr3_nt: TGTGCCATCAGCTCACAGGGACAAGGTTATGGCTACACCTTC
cdr3_aa: CAISSQGQGYGYTF

v_call: TRBV27
j_call: TRBJ1-6
clone_size: NA
d_call: TRBD1
cdr3_nt: TGTGCCAGCAGTTTAGGAACAGGGGACTCACCCCTCCACTTT
cdr3_aa: CASSLGTGDSPLHF

v_call: TRBV18
j_call: TRBJ2-5
clone_size: NA
d_call: TRBD2
cdr3_nt: TGTGCCAGCTCACGGGACGCTAGCGGGAGGGCCAAGTACTTC
cdr3_aa: CASSRDASGRAKYF

v_call: TRBV7-9
j_call: TRBJ2-1
clone_size: NA
d_call: NA
cdr3_nt: TGTGCCAGCAGGTCTACAGGGAATACACTTTCCTACAATGAGCAGTTCTTC
cdr3_aa: CASRSTGNTLSYNEQFF

v_call: TRBV7-9
j_call: TRBJ2-1
clone_size: NA
d_call: TRBD2
cdr3_nt: TGTGCCAGCAGCAAACGGCTAGCGGGAGTATTCTCCTACAATGAGCAGTTCTTC
cdr3_aa: CASSKRLAGVFSYNEQFF

v_call: TRBV5-4
j_call: TRBJ2-1
clone_size: NA
d_call: NA
cdr3_nt: TGTGCCAGCAGCTTGGCTGCGGAGCAGTTCTTC
cdr3_aa: CASSLAAEQFF

v_call: TRBV4-1
j_call: TRBJ2-7
clone_size: few
d_call: TRBD1
cdr3_nt: TGCGCCAGCAGCCCAACTCCGGGACAGAGGGACGAGCAGTACTTC
cdr3_aa: CASSPTPGQRDEQYF

v_call: TRBV6-5
j_call: TRBJ2-7
clone_size: NA
d_call: NA
cdr3_nt: TGTGCCAGCAGTTACTCGGAGGGGGCGATCTCCTACGAGCAGTACTTC
cdr3_aa: CASSYSEGAISYEQYF

v_call: TRBV28
j_call: TRBJ1-5
clone_size: NA
d_call: NA
cdr3_nt: TGTGCCAGCAGCCGGAGACCACAGGGAGGCAATCAGCCCCAGCATTTT
cdr3_aa: CASSRRPQGGNQPQHF

v_call: TRBV6-1
j_call: TRBJ2-7
clone_size: NA
d_call: TRBD2
cdr3_nt: TGTGCCAGCAGTGAAAGGACTAGCGGGAACAACGAGCAGTACTTC
cdr3_aa: CASSERTSGNNEQYF

v_call: TRBV28
j_call: TRBJ2-2
clone_size: NA
d_call: NA
cdr3_nt: TGTGCCAGCAGTACTCAGGGAATCACCGGGGAGCTGTTTTTT
cdr3_aa: CASSTQGITGELFF

v_call: TRBV19
j_call: TRBJ1-4
clone_size: NA
d_call: NA
cdr3_nt: TGTGCCAGTTCAAGGAGGTTCGGGGAATGGGAAAAACTGTTTTTT
cdr3_aa: CASSRRFGEWEKLFF

v_call: TRBV7-2
j_call: TRBJ2-1
clone_size: NA
d_call: TRBD2
cdr3_nt: TGTGCCAGCAGCTTAATCAGCGGGAGGGCCTATGAGCAGTTCTTC
cdr3_aa: CASSLISGRAYEQFF

v_call: TRBV18
j_call: TRBJ1-1
clone_size: NA
d_call: NA
cdr3_nt: TGTGCCAGCTCACCGCAAGGACAGAACACTGAAGCTTTCTTT
cdr3_aa: CASSPQGQNTEAFF

v_call: TRBV10-1
j_call: TRBJ2-7
clone_size: NA
d_call: TRBD2
cdr3_nt: TGCGCCAGCAGCAGCGGGAGCACCTACGAGCAGTACTTC
cdr3_aa: CASSSGSTYEQYF

v_call: TRBV27
j_call: TRBJ2-7
clone_size: NA
d_call: NA
cdr3_nt: TGTGCCAGCAACCTAGGTGGGGAGCAGTACTTC
cdr3_aa: CASNLGGEQYF

v_call: TRBV7-9
j_call: TRBJ2-2
clone_size: few
d_call: TRBD1
cdr3_nt: TGTGCCAGCAGCTCCGGGACAGGGCCTACCGAACTACACGGGGAGCTGTTTTTT
cdr3_aa: CASSSGTGPTELHGELFF

v_call: TRBV11-2
j_call: TRBJ2-5
clone_size: NA
d_call: NA
cdr3_nt: TGTGCCAGCAGCTGCCAAGCGGGCCAAGAGACCCAGTACTTC
cdr3_aa: CASSCQAGQETQYF

v_call: TRBV7-2
j_call: TRBJ1-5
clone_size: few
d_call: NA
cdr3_nt: TGTGCCAGCAGCCCGGACAGTAGCAATCAGCCCCAGCATTTT
cdr3_aa: CASSPDSSNQPQHF

v_call: TRBV2
j_call: TRBJ2-1
clone_size: NA
d_call: TRBD1
cdr3_nt: TGTGCCAGCGGATACAGGGGGAATGAGCAGTTCTTC
cdr3_aa: CASGYRGNEQFF

v_call: TRBV25-1
j_call: TRBJ2-3
clone_size: few
d_call: NA
cdr3_nt: TGTGCCAGCAGTCCAGCGGGCGCTGGGGCAGATACGCAGTATTTT
cdr3_aa: CASSPAGAGADTQYF